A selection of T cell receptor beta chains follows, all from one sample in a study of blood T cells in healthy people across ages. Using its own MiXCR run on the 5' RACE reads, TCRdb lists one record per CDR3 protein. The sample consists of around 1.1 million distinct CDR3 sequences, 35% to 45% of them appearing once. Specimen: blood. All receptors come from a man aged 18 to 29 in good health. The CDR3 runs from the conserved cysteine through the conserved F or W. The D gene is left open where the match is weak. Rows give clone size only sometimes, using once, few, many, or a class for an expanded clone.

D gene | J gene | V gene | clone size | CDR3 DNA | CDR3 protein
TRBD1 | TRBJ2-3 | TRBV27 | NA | TGTGCCAGCAGACGGACAGGGGGCAATAGCAACACAGATACGCAGTATTTT | CASRRTGGNSNTDTQYF
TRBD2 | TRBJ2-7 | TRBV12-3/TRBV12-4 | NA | TGTGCCAGCTCGGGCGGGGGGGCTAATAACGAGCAGTACTTC | CASSGGGANNEQYF
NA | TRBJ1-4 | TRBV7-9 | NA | TGTGCCAGCAGCTCATCCGGGCACAATGAAAAACTGTTTTTT | CASSSSGHNEKLFF
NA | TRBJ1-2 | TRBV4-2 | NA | TGTGCCGGCAGCCAAGCTAGGAATAACTATGGCTACACCTTC | CAGSQARNNYGYTF
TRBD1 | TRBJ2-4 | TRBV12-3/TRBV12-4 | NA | TGTGCCAGCAGCGGGACAGAAAACATTCAGTACTTC | CASSGTENIQYF
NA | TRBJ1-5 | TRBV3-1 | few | TGTGCCAGCAGCCAACAACCGGGACGCGGGTACAATCAGCCCCAGCATTTT | CASSQQPGRGYNQPQHF
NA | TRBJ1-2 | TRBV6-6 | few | TGTGCCAGCAGACCCAAGACCCTCCTCTATGGCTACACCTTC | CASRPKTLLYGYTF
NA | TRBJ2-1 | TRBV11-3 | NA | TGTGCCAGCAGCGCTCACCGGGGGCTTAAAGAGACCCAGTTCTTC | CASSAHRGLKETQFF
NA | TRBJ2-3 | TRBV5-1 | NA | TGCGCCAGCAGCTTGACCCGGGGGTCGTCAGATACGCAGTATTTT | CASSLTRGSSDTQYF
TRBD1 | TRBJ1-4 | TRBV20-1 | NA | TGCAGTGCTAGTGTGGGCAGGGGGCTCTGGGCTAATGAAAAACTGTTTTTT | CSASVGRGLWANEKLFF
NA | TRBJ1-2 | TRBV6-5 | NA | TGTGCCAGCAGTTACCTCCTTCTACAGGGTGGCTATGGCTACACCTTC | CASSYLLLQGGYGYTF
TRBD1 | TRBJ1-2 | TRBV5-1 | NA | TGCGCCAGCAGCATCTGGGACAGCGACTACACCTTC | CASSIWDSDYTF
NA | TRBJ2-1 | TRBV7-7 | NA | TGTGCTAGCAGCCTTCTGAGACAGGATGGTGAGCAGTTCTTC | CASSLLRQDGEQFF